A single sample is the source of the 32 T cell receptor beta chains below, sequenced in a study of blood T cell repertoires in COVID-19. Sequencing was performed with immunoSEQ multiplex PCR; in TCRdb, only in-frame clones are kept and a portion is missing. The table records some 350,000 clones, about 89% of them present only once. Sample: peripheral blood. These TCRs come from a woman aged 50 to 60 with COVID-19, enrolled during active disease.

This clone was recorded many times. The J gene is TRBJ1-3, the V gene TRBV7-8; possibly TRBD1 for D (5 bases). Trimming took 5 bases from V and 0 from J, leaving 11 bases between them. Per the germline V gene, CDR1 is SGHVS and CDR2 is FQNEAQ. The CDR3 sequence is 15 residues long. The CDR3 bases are TGTGCCAGCAGCCGAGTCGGGGGCTCTGGAAACACCATATATTTT. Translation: CASSRVGGSGNTIYF.

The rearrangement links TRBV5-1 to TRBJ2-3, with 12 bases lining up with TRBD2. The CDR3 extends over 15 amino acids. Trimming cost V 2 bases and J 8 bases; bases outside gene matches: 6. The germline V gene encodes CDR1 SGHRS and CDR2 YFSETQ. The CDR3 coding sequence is TGCGCCAGCAGCTTTATGACTAGCGGGAGTGGTACGCAGTATTTT. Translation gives CASSFMTSGSGTQYF.

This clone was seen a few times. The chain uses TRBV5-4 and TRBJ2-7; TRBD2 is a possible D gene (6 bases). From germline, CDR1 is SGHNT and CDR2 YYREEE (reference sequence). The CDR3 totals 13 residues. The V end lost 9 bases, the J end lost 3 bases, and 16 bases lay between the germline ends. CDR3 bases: TGTGCCACCGAAACTAGCACTAGCTACGAGCAGTACTTC. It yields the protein CATETSTSYEQYF.

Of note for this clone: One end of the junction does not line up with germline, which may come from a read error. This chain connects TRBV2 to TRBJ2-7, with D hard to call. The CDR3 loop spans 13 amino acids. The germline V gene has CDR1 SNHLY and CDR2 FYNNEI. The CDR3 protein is CTSIGSLGYEQYF. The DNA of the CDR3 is TGTACCAGCATCGGGTCTCTCGGCTACGAGCAGTACTTC.

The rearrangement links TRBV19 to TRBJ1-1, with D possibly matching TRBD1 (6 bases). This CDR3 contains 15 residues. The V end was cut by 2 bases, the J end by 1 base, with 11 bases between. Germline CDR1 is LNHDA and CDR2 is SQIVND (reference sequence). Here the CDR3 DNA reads TGTGCCAGTAGTATAACAGGGACACCGAACACTGAAGCTTTCTTT. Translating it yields CASSITGTPNTEAFF.

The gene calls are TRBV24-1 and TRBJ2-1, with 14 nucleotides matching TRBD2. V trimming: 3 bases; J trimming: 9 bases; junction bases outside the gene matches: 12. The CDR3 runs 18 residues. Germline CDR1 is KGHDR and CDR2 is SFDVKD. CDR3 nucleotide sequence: TGTGCCACCAGTGATCCCGGGACTAGCGGGAGAATACACGGTGAGCAGTTCTTC. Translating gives CATSDPGTSGRIHGEQFF.

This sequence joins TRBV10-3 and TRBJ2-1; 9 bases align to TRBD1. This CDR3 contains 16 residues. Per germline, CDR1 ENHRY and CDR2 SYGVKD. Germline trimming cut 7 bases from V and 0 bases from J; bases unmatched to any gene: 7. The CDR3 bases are TGTGCCATCAACAAGGGGACAGGGACCTCCTACAATGAGCAGTTCTTC. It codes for CAINKGTGTSYNEQFF.

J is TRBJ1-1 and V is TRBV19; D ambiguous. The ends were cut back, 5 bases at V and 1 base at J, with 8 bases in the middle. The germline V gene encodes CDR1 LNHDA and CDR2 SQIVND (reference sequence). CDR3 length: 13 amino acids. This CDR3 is CASSRQKNTEAFF. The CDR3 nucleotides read TGTGCCAGTAGTCGCCAGAAGAACACTGAAGCTTTCTTT.

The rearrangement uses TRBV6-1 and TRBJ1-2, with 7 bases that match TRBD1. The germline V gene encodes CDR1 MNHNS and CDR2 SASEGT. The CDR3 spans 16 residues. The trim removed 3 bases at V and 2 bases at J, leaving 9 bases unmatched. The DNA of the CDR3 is TGTGCCAGCAGTGACGGTCGGGGACAGACCAACTATGGCTACACCTTC. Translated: CASSDGRGQTNYGYTF.

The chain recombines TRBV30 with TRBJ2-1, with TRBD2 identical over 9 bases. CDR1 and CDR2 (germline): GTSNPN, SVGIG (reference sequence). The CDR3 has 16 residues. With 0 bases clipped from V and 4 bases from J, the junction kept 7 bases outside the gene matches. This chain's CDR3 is CAWSVPRAGGYNEQFF. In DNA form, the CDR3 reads TGTGCCTGGAGTGTTCCTCGAGCGGGAGGATACAATGAGCAGTTCTTC.

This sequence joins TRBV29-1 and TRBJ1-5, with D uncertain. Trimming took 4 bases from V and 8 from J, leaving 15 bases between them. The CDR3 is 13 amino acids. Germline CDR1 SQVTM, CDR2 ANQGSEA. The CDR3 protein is CSVGFRYSEPQHF. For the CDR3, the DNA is TGCAGCGTTGGGTTCCGTTATTCAGAGCCCCAGCATTTT.

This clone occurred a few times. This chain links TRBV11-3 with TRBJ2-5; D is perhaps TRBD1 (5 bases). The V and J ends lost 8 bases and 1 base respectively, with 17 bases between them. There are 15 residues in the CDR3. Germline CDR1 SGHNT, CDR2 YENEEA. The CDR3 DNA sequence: TGTGCCAGCCACCCTGGGGCGGTGGGCCAAGAGACCCAGTACTTC. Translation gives CASHPGAVGQETQYF. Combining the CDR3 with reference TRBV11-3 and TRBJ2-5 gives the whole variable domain EAGVVQSPRYKIIEKKQPVAFWCNPISGHNTLYWYLQNLGQGPELLIRYENEEAVDDSQLPKDRFSAERLKGVDSTLKIQPAELGDSAVYLCASHPGAVGQETQYFGPGTRLLVL.

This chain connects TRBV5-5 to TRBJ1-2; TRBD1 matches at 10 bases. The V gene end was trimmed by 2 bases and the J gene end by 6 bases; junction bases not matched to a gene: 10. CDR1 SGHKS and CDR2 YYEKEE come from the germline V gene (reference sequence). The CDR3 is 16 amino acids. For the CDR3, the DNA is TGTGCCAGCAGCTTAATAACGGGACAGGGGTCCCATGGCTACACCTTC. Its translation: CASSLITGQGSHGYTF. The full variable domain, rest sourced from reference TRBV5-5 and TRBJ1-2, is DAGVTQSPTHLIKTRGQQVTLRCSPISGHKSVSWYQQVLGQGPQFIFQYYEKEERGRGNFPDRFSARQFPNYSSELNVNALLLGDSALYLCASSLITGQGSHGYTFGSGTRLTVV.

CDR3 sequence: CASSSGMNTEAFF. CDR3 DNA: TGTGCCAGCAGCTCCGGTATGAACACTGAAGCTTTCTTT. V gene TRBV7-8 combines with J gene TRBJ1-1; no definite D call. Between the trimmed V and J ends, which lost 4 bases and 0 bases, there was a span of 6 bases. CDR3 length: 13 amino acids. In germline, CDR1 is SGHVS, CDR2 FQNEAQ.

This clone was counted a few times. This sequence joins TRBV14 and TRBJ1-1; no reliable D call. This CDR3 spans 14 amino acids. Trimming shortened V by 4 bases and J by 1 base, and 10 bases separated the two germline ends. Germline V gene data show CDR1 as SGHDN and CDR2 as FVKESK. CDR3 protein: CASSPGLRNTEAFF. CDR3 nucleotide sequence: TGTGCCAGCAGCCCCGGACTAAGGAACACTGAAGCTTTCTTT.

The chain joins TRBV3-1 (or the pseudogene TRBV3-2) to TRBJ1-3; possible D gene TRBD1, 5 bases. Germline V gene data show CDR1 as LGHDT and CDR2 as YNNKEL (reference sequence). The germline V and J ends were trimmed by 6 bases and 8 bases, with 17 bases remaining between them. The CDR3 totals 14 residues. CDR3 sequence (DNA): TGTGCCAGCAGTTCGAGCGGGGCTAAGGACACCATATATTTT. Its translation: CASSSSGAKDTIYF.

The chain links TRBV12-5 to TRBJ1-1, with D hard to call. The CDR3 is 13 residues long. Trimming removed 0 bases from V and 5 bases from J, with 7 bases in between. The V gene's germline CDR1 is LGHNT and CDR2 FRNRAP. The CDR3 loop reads CASGLVGGTEAFF. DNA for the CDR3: TGTGCTAGTGGTTTGGTGGGAGGGACTGAAGCTTTCTTT.

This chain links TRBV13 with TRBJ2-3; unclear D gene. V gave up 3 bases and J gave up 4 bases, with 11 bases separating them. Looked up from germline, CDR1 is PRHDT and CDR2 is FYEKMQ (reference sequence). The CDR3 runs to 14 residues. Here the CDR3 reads CASSFSLAADTQYF. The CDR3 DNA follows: TGTGCCAGCAGCTTTTCGCTGGCGGCAGATACGCAGTATTTT.

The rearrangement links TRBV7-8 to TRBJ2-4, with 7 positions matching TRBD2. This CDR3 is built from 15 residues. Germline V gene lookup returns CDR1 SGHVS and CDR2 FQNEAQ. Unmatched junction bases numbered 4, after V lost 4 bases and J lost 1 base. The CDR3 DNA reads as TGTGCCAGCAGCTCCGGGGGGTCGGCCAAAAACATTCAGTACTTC. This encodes CASSSGGSAKNIQYF. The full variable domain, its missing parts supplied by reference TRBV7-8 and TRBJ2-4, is GAGVSQSPRYKVAKRGQDVALRCDPISGHVSLFWYQQALGQGPEFLTYFQNEAQLDKSGLPSDRFFAERPEGSVSTLKIQRTQQEDSAVYLCASSSGGSAKNIQYFGAGTRLSVL.

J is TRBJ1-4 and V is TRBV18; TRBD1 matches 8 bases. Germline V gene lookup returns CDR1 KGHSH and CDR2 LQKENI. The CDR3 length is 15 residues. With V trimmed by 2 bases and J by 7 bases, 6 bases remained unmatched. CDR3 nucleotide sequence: TGTGCCAGCTCACCAATAGGCCAGGGGGCTGAAAAACTGTTTTTT. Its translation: CASSPIGQGAEKLFF.

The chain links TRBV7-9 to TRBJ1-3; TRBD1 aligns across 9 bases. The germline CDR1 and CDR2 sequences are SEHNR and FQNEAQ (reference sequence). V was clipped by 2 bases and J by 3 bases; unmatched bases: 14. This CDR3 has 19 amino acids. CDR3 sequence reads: CASSLPTGTGYFRGNTIYF. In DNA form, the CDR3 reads TGTGCCAGCAGCTTACCCACCGGGACAGGGTATTTCCGTGGAAACACCATATATTTT.

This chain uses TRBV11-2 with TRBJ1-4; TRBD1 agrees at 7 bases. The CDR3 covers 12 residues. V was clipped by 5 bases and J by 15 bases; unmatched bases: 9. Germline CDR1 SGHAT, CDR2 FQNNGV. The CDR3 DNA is TGTGCCAGCAGCCTAGGGGGCTCGGGGGTGTTTTTT. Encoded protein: CASSLGGSGVFF. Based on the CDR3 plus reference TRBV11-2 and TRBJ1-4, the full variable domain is EAGVAQSPRYKIIEKRQSVAFWCNPISGHATLYWYQQILGQGPKLLIQFQNNGVVDDSQLPKDRFSAERLKGVDSTLKIQPAKLEDSAVYLCASSLGGSGVFFGSGTQLSVL.

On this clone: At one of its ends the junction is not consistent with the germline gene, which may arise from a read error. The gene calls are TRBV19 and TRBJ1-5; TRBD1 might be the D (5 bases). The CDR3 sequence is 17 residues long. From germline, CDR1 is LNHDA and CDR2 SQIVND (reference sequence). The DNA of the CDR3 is TGTGCCAGTAGTCTGGGGGGGGAGTCGGGGCTCAATCAACCCCAGCATTTT. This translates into CASSLGGESGLNQPQHF.

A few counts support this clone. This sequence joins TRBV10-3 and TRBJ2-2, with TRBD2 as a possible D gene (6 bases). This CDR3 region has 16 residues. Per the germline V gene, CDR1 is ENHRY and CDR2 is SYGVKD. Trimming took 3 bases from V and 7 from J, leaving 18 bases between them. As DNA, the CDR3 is TGTGCCATCAGTGACGACGGGAGACGGGCCCACGGGGAGCTGTTTTTT. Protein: CAISDDGRRAHGELFF.

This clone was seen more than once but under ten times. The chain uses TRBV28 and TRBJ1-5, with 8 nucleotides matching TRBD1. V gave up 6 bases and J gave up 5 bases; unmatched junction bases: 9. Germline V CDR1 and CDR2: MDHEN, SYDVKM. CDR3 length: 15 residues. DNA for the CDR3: TGTGCCAGCAGCGACCCGCAGGGGGCCTATCAGCCCCAGCATTTT. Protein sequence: CASSDPQGAYQPQHF.

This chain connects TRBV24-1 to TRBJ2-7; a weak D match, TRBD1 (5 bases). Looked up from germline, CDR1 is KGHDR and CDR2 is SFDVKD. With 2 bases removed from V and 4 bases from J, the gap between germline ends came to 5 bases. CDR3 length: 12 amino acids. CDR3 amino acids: CATSDYRYEQYF. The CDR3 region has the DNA TGTGCCACCAGTGATTACAGGTACGAGCAGTACTTC.

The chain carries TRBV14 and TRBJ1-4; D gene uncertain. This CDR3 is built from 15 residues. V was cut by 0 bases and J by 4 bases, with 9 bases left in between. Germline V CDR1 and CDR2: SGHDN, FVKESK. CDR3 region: CASSQEKSSNEKLFF. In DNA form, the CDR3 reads TGTGCCAGCAGCCAAGAAAAGTCCAGTAATGAAAAACTGTTTTTT. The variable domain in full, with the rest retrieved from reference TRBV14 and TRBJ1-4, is EAGVTQFPSHSVIEKGQTVTLRCDPISGHDNLYWYRRVMGKEIKFLLHFVKESKQDESGMPNNRFLAERTGGTYSTLKVQPAELEDSGVYFCASSQEKSSNEKLFFGSGTQLSVL.

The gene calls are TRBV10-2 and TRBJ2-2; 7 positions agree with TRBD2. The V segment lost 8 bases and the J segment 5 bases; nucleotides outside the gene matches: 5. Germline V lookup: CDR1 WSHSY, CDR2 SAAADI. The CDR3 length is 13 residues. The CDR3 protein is CASGNSGTGELFF. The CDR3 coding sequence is TGCGCCAGCGGAAATAGCGGGACCGGGGAGCTGTTTTTT.

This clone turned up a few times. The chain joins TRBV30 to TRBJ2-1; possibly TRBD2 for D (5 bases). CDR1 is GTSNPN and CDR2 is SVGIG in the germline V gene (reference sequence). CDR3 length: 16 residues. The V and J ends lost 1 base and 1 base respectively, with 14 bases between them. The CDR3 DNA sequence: TGTGCCTGGAGTGGGACTGGAAGAGTTTCCTACAATGAGCAGTTCTTC. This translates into CAWSGTGRVSYNEQFF.

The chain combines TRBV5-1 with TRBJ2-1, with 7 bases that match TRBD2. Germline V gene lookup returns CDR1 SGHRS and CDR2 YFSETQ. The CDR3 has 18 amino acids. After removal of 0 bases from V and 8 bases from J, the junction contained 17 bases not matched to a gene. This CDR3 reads CASSLEAWEGPSGDEQFF. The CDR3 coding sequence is TGCGCCAGCAGCTTGGAGGCGTGGGAGGGCCCCTCGGGCGATGAGCAGTTCTTC.

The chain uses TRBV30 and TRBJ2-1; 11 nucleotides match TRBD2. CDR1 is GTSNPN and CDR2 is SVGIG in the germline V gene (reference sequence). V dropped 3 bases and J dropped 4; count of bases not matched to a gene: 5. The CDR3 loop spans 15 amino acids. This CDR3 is CAWRTTSGAYNEQFF. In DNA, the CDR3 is TGTGCCTGGAGGACGACTAGCGGGGCTTACAATGAGCAGTTCTTC. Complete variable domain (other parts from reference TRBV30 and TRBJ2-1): SQTIHQWPATLVQPVGSPLSLECTVEGTSNPNLYWYRQAAGRGLQLLFYSVGIGQISSEVPQNLSASRPQDRQFILSSKKLLLSDSGFYLCAWRTTSGAYNEQFFGPGTRLTVL.

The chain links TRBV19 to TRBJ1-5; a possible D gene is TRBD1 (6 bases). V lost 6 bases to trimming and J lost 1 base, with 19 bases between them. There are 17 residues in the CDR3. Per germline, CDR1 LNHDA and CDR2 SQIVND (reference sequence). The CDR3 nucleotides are TGTGCCAGTAGCCATCTGGGGGGGGCGCGCAGCAATCAGCCCCAGCATTTT. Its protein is CASSHLGGARSNQPQHF.